The sample holds a few counts of the clone carrying this T cell receptor (beta chain). Its antigen is not identified. The data were taken from a study of cytomegalovirus exposure and HLA in healthy donors. Study in general: Early release data held 85 million or so unique TCRs from HLA-typed donors.

General observations from the study: In a later analysis, TCR beta V- and J-gene trimming showed a link to a missense DCLRE1C variant. Solely CMV serostatus was available to characterize immune exposure. Reported results showed that the classifier diagnosed cytomegalovirus status with high specificity and sensitivity.

The PCR employed 60 Vbeta primers together with 13 Jbeta primers. The protocol was immunoSEQ multiplex PCR, while the TCRdb copy is restricted to in-frame clones and leaves out a portion. This table has 150,000 to 200,000 clones, 87% appearing once. The TCR was taken from a woman younger than 45 in good health and CMV-seronegative. The sample was PBMCs.

The CDR3 nucleotides are TGCGCCAGCAGCGTACCACAGGCGACCTATGGCTACACCTTC. The encoded protein is CASSVPQATYGYTF. The J gene is TRBJ1-2, the V gene TRBV5-1; D might be TRBD1 (5 bases). V lost 4 bases and J 4 bases, leaving 14 bases between the germline ends. Germline V gene data show CDR1 as SGHRS and CDR2 as YFSETQ. There are 14 residues in the CDR3.